This T cell receptor (beta chain) was captured by sequencing in a study of blood T cell repertoires in COVID-19. About the study: The United States, Italy and Spain supplied acute and convalescent COVID-19 samples.

Sequencing used immunoSEQ multiplex PCR; TCRdb keeps in-frame clones, though not all of them. The table has around 47,000 clones, roughly four fifths seen once; the top ten hold around two fifths. V lost 0 bases, J lost 9 bases, and 15 bases lay in between. There are 15 residues in the CDR3. Looked up from germline, CDR1 is SGHAT and CDR2 is FQNNGV. This clonotype was sampled from a human donor in a cohort sampled during active COVID-19. The sequenced material came from peripheral blood. The chain carries TRBV11-2 and TRBJ2-1, with D possibly TRBD1 on 6 matching bases. The CDR3 DNA follows: TGTGCCAGCAGCTTAGACCTCGGGACAAGCATTGAGCAGTTCTTC. Translation gives CASSLDLGTSIEQFF.